The clone carrying this T cell receptor beta chain was seen more than once but under ten times. What it binds is unknown. PCR employed 60 Vbeta and 13 Jbeta primers. Method: immunoSEQ multiplex PCR; TCRdb's copy keeps in-frame clones and lacks some. The data contain roughly 120,000 clones, over 55% of them seen just once; the ten biggest clones take up about 8.6%. The entry originates in a study of cytomegalovirus exposure and HLA in healthy donors. General study results and limits: An ancestry cluster, one associated with Asian ancestry, reportedly showed fewer N-insertions than the approximately 650-donor mean in a later analysis.

Germline CDR1 is MGHRA and CDR2 is YSYEKL. The CDR3 covers 15 residues. V was clipped by 0 bases and J by 1 base, with 9 bases between them. V is TRBV4-1 and J is TRBJ1-1; D gene unclear. Sequencing was carried out using PBMCs. This receptor was obtained from a man younger than 30 in good health and CMV-seropositive. CDR3 in amino acids: CASSQENYRNTEAFF. The CDR3 nucleotides read TGCGCCAGCAGCCAAGAAAACTACCGGAACACTGAAGCTTTCTTT.